This T cell receptor beta chain was identified in a study of response to subunit inactivated influenza vaccine. MiXCR was run by TCRdb on the RT-PCR reads, yielding one entry per CDR3 protein. The sample lists a few hundred thousand distinct CDR3 sequences, approximately 12% occurring once. The germline CDR1 and CDR2 sequences are MDHEN and SYDVKM. V was pared by 7 bases and J by 1 base, with 11 bases between. CDR3 length: 13 residues. In its sample, this clonotype was seen a few times. Its antigen is not known. General study points: Few additional T cells are recruited per seasonal influenza vaccination, authors suggested.

This TCR was recovered from a man aged 45 to 65 who received an inactivated influenza vaccine. V gene TRBV28 combines with J gene TRBJ2-7, with a tentative D call TRBD1 (5 bases). The sample consisted of non-naive T cells sorted from PBMCs, taken approximately 15 days before vaccination. The CDR3 DNA reads TGTGCCAGCACCAGACAGAGTTCCTACGAGCAGTACTTC. As protein: CASTRQSSYEQYF.